The TCR beta chain described here comes from a study of blood T cells in healthy people across ages. Alongside a J-beta primer mix, a sample-barcoded 5' primer served in a second PCR lasting roughly 7 to 12 cycles. TCRdb reanalysed the 5' RACE reads using MiXCR and keeps one entry per CDR3 protein. This table holds around 1,000,000 distinct CDR3 sequences, 20% to 25% found once. V gave up 0 bases and J gave up 10 bases, with 11 bases separating them. CDR1 is SGDLS and CDR2 is YYNGEE in the germline V gene. The CDR3 extends over 13 amino acids. This clonotype has more than one count but fewer than ten. It was 9.5 to 10 milliliters of peripheral blood that were drawn from each donor. This sample also belongs to another study, concerning T cells of mothers and their children. This second study says: The study found thymic selection shapes TCR recombination output similarly in related and unrelated pairs.

Source material: blood. This sequence originates from a girl aged 2 to 9 in good health. The J gene is TRBJ2-1, the V gene TRBV9; D remains ambiguous. The CDR3 sequence is CASSVAGSGEQFF. Here the CDR3 DNA reads TGTGCCAGCAGCGTAGCCGGTTCTGGAGAGCAGTTCTTC. Combining the CDR3 with reference TRBV9 and TRBJ2-1 gives the whole variable domain DSGVTQTPKHLITATGQRVTLRCSPRSGDLSVYWYQQSLDQGLQFLIQYYNGEERAKGNILERFSAQQFPDLHSELNLSSLELGDSALYFCASSVAGSGEQFFGPGTRLTVL.